This T cell receptor (beta chain) came from a study of shared clonotypes between healthy human individuals. About this clone: Its target is unknown.

The assay was immunoSEQ multiplex PCR, and TCRdb's table has in-frame clones only and misses some. The table lists 640,000 or so clones, about two thirds of them singletons. Regarding the study as a whole: The naive CD4 repertoires of several donors were compared, and 5% to 6.5% of clonotypes were shared. Clonotype sharing levels among donors were expected to vary with sequencing depth.

V was trimmed by 5 bases and J by 4 bases, leaving 13 bases between them. Germline-derived CDR1 and CDR2 are SGHRS and YFSETQ. The CDR3 has 14 residues. The chain combines TRBV5-1 with TRBJ1-5; D is undetermined. Sequenced material: memory CD4+ T cells sorted from blood. Documented subset: CD45RA-negative fraction. This receptor was obtained from a woman in her 30s in good health. CDR3 loop: CASRPGVENQPQHF. The DNA of the CDR3 is TGCGCCAGCAGGCCCGGGGTGGAGAATCAGCCCCAGCATTTT.